This entry concerns a single T cell receptor beta chain. The antigen is undetermined. TCRdb's table, derived via immunoSEQ multiplex PCR, lists solely in-frame clones and lacks some. The sample consists of about 38,000 clones, approximately 90% of them appearing once. The source of the sample is a study of CD8 T cells in acute hepatitis C reinfection. Study-level points and caveats: All groups preferentially used TRBV04 and TRBV06, which was not due to overrepresentation in the naive pool.

This sample's time point: naive CD8 control sorted from an acute-time-point sample. The germline gives CDR1 SGHDT, CDR2 YYEEEE. V shed 4 bases and J 5 bases; nucleotides not matched to a gene: 11. The CDR3 sequence is 15 residues long. The clonotype was recovered from a man aged 25 to 40 with chronic hepatitis C. The chain employs TRBV5-6 and TRBJ2-7, with 8 bases identical to TRBD1. The sequenced material came from naive CD8+ T cells from PBMCs. The CDR3 DNA follows: TGTGCCAGCAGCGGGCCCCAAGGACAGGGCGACGAGCAGTACTTC. This gives the protein CASSGPQGQGDEQYF.